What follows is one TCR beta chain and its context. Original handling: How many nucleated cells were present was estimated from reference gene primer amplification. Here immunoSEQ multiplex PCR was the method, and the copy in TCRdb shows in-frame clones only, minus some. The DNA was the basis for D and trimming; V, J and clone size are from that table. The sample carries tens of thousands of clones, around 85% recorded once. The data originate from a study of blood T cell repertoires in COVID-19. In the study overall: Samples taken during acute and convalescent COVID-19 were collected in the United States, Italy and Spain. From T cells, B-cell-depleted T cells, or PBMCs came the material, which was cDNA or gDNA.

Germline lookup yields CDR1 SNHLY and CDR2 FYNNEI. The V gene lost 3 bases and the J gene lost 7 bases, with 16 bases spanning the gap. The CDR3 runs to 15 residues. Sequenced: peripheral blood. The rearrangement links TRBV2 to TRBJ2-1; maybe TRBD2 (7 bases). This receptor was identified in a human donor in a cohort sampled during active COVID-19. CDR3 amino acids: CASSELGGAWNEQFF. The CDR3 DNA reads TGTGCCAGCAGTGAGTTGGGGGGGGCTTGGAATGAGCAGTTCTTC.